The TCR beta chain described here comes from a study of T cells after yellow fever vaccination. The TCR cDNA carried a universal primer site and UMIs from 5'RACE template switching. TCRdb reprocessed the 5' RACE reads with MiXCR, giving one entry per CDR3 protein. The sample gives approximately 93,000 distinct CDR3 sequences, about 6% of which show up once; about 41% is in the top ten. The CDR3 length is 12 residues. V lost 3 bases and J 8 bases, leaving 7 bases between the germline ends. Germline V gene data show CDR1 as ENHRY and CDR2 as SYGVKD. Points from the study as a whole: Within FACS-sorted repertoires, abundant clonotypes contaminating from the bulk population could be present. On re-exposure, the response was weaker but peaked faster, at day 5 versus 15. Post-booster repertoires contained most primary-vaccination clones again (about 95% CD4, about 90% CD8).

Worth noting for this clonotype: Antigen unknown.

The clonotype comes from a man aged 18 to 30 who received the YFV17D yellow fever vaccine. This chain connects TRBV10-3 to TRBJ1-4; D remains ambiguous. This specimen was CD8+ T cells sorted from PBMCs, taken 10 days after the yellow fever booster vaccination. As DNA, the CDR3 is TGTGCCATCAGTGAAGGAGGCGAAAAACTGTTTTTT. This codes for CAISEGGEKLFF.